Shown below are 10 T cell receptor beta chains from a single sample sequenced in a study of shared clonotypes between healthy human individuals. Measured with immunoSEQ multiplex PCR; TCRdb has only the in-frame clones, and not every one. The sample holds roughly 1,500,000 clones, around 98% seen once. Sequenced: naive CD4+ T cells sorted from blood. Documented subset: CD45RA+ positively selected. The receptors come from a man in his thirties or forties in good health.

The chain carries TRBV28 and TRBJ1-1, with TRBD1 as a possible D gene (5 bases). Trimming stripped 7 bases from V and 8 bases from J, with 17 bases between. CDR3 length: 13 residues. The V gene's germline CDR1 is MDHEN and CDR2 SYDVKM. In nucleotides, the CDR3 is TGTGCCAGCACCGGGGGGGGTTTTCGAGAAGCTTTCTTT. It is translated as CASTGGGFREAFF. The complete variable domain, with remaining parts taken from reference TRBV28 and TRBJ1-1, reads DVKVTQSSRYLVKRTGEKVFLECVQDMDHENMFWYRQDPGLGLRLIYFSYDVKMKEKGDIPEGYSVSREKKERFSLILESASTNQTSMYLCASTGGGFREAFFGQGTRLTVV.

The genes are TRBV29-1 and TRBJ2-3; 9 bases fit TRBD2. With 4 bases clipped from V and 4 bases from J, the junction kept 9 bases outside the gene matches. Germline CDR1 and CDR2: SQVTM and ANQGSEA. CDR3 length: 15 amino acids. CDR3 in DNA: TGCAGCGTTGTGGTCCAGCGGGAGGTATCAGATACGCAGTATTTT. Its protein product is CSVVVQREVSDTQYF.

Worth noting for this clone: The junction departs from the called germline gene at one end, perhaps through a read error. The chain recombines TRBV7-7 with TRBJ2-1, with TRBD2 identical over 9 bases. In germline, CDR1 is SSHAT, CDR2 FNYEAQ (reference sequence). The CDR3 runs to 19 residues. The CDR3 protein is CASSPKGGGGSGRYNEQFF. The CDR3 region has the DNA TGTGCTAGCAGCCCCAAAGGGGGTGGCGGAAGCGGGAGGTACAATGAGCAGTTCTTC.

This chain joins TRBV6-1 and TRBJ2-1; maybe TRBD2 (5 bases). V was clipped by 4 bases and J by 7 bases, with 8 bases between them. This CDR3 region has 12 residues. Germline V gives CDR1 MNHNS, CDR2 SASEGT. The CDR3 is CASSVGGNEQFF. In DNA, the CDR3 is TGTGCCAGCAGTGTAGGAGGTAATGAGCAGTTCTTC.

J is TRBJ1-2 and V is TRBV2; D is undetermined. Deletions cut 1 base from V and 8 bases from J, with 14 bases between. The CDR3 is made up of 14 amino acids. The germline V gene encodes CDR1 SNHLY and CDR2 FYNNEI. For the CDR3, the DNA is TGTGCCAGCAGTGAAGATGGGCAGCAAGGCGGCTACACCTTC. Translating gives CASSEDGQQGGYTF.

The V call is TRBV5-4, the J call TRBJ2-7, with a weak D call TRBD2 (6 bases). CDR1 is SGHNT and CDR2 is YYREEE in the germline V gene (reference sequence). The CDR3 is 15 residues long. Between the trimmed V and J ends, which lost 0 bases and 3 bases, there was a span of 13 bases. This CDR3 is CASSLGLVGDYEQYF. CDR3 in DNA: TGTGCCAGCAGCTTGGGACTAGTTGGGGACTACGAGCAGTACTTC. Drawing the rest from reference TRBV5-4 and TRBJ2-7, the complete variable domain is ETGVTQSPTHLIKTRGQQVTLRCSSQSGHNTVSWYQQALGQGPQFIFQYYREEENGRGNFPPRFSGLQFPNYSSELNVNALELDDSALYLCASSLGLVGDYEQYFGPGTRLTVT.

The V call is TRBV7-6, the J call TRBJ2-7, with 9 nucleotides matching TRBD1. Germline V gene lookup returns CDR1 SGHVS and CDR2 FNYEAQ. V gave up 2 bases and J gave up 4 bases; unmatched junction bases: 15. The CDR3 consists of 18 residues. The CDR3 sequence is CASSLKGGTGTGGYEQYF. CDR3 coding DNA: TGTGCCAGCAGCTTAAAGGGTGGGACAGGGACCGGGGGTTACGAGCAGTACTTC.

The V call is TRBV10-2, the J call TRBJ2-7, with 7 nucleotides matching TRBD1. The V segment lost 6 bases and the J segment 4 bases; nucleotides outside the gene matches: 9. CDR1 and CDR2 from the germline V gene are WSHSY and SAAADI. The length of the CDR3 is 14 residues. DNA of the CDR3: TGCGCCAGCAGGAAGGGGACAGCTATATACGAGCAGTACTTC. Protein product: CASRKGTAIYEQYF.

This chain joins TRBV13 and TRBJ1-1; perhaps TRBD1 as D (6 bases). Trimming left V 2 bases short and J 3 bases short, with 10 bases between. This CDR3 comprises 14 residues. Germline CDR1 is PRHDT and CDR2 is FYEKMQ (reference sequence). The CDR3, as DNA: TGTGCCAGCAGCTTAACCTACAGGGACACTGAAGCTTTCTTT. Encoded protein: CASSLTYRDTEAFF.

This chain connects TRBV2 to TRBJ2-2; TRBD1 agrees at 8 bases. V lost 7 bases, J lost 1 base, and 2 bases stayed unmatched. The CDR3 loop spans 14 amino acids. The germline V gene encodes CDR1 SNHLY and CDR2 FYNNEI. The CDR3 bases are TGTGCCAGCACCGGGACAGGGAACACCGGGGAGCTGTTTTTT. Translating gives CASTGTGNTGELFF.